This T cell receptor (beta chain) was identified in a study of blood T cells in healthy people across ages. Each donor supplied approximately 10 milliliters of peripheral blood. The CDR3 is 15 residues long. Germline CDR1 SQVTM, CDR2 ANQGSEA. Study-level points and caveats: Observed TCR beta diversity per million T cells went down as age went up. This fall followed a roughly linear course with age. Both naive CD4+ cell counts and diversity were greater in long-lived donors than in aged donors.

The authors ran a second PCR of 7 to 11 cycles using a sample-barcoded 5' primer and a J-beta primer mix. All cDNA molecules were each tagged by a template-switch adaptor with 12 random nucleotides. TCRdb reanalysed the 5' RACE reads using MiXCR and keeps one entry per CDR3 protein. Of some 690,000 distinct CDR3 sequences in the sample, 22% were seen once. This clonotype was counted between two and nine times. The antigen is unknown. The sample was blood. This sequence was found in a man in his 70s in good health. V and J are TRBV29-1 and TRBJ2-1, with TRBD2 matching over 7 bases. The better agreement between TRBJ2-7 and the DNA end casts doubt on the J call. CDR3 nucleotide sequence: TGCAGCGTTGAAGTGGGTAGCGGGCCGCCCTACGAGCAGTACGTC. This sequence encodes CSVEVGSGPPYEQYV.